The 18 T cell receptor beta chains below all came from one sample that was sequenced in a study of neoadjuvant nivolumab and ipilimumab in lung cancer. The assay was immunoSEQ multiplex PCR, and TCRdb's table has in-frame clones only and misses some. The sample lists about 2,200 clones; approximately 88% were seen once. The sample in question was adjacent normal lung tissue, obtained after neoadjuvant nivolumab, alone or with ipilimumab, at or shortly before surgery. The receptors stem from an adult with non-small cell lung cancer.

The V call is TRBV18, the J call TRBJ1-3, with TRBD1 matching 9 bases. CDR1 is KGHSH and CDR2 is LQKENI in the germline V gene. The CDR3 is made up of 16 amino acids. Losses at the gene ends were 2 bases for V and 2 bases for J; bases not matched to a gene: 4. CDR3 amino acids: CASSPTTGGTGNTIYF. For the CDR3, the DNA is TGTGCCAGCTCACCAACCACAGGGGGCACTGGAAACACCATATATTTT. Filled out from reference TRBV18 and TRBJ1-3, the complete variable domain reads NAGVMQNPRHLVRRRGQEARLRCSPMKGHSHVYWYRQLPEEGLKFMVYLQKENIIDESGMPKERFSAEFPKEGPSILRIQQVVRGDSAAYFCASSPTTGGTGNTIYFGEGSWLTVV.

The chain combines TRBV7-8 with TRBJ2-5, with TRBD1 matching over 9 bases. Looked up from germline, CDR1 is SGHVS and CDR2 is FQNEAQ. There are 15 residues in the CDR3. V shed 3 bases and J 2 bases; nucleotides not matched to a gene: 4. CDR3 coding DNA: TGTGCCAGCAGCTTTGCGGACAGGGGACAAGAGACCCAGTACTTC. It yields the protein CASSFADRGQETQYF.

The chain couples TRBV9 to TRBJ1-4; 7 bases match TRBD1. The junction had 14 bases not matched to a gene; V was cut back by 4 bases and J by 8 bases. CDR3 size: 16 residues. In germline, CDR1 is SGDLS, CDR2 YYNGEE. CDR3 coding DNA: TGTGCCAGCAGCCCAGGTGTACAACAGGGGCGGGAAAAACTGTTTTTT. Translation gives CASSPGVQQGREKLFF.

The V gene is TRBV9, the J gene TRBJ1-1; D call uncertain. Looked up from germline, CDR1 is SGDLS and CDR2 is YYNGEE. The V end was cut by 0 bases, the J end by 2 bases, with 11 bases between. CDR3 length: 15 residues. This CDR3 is CASSVAHRFNTEAFF. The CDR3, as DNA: TGTGCCAGCAGCGTAGCTCACAGATTTAACACTGAAGCTTTCTTT.

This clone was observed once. In DNA form, the CDR3 reads TGTGCCAGCAGTTTATCGAAGGCAGACTATGGCTACACCTTC. Protein: CASSLSKADYGYTF. V is TRBV27 and J is TRBJ1-2; no clear D gene. Looked up from germline, CDR1 is MNHEY and CDR2 is SMNVEV (reference sequence). Trimming cost V 0 bases and J 3 bases, with 8 bases left between them. The CDR3 contains 14 residues.

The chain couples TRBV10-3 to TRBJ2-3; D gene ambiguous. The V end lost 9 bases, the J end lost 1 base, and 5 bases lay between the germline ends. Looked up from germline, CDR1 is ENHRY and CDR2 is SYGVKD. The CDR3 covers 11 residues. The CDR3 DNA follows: TGTGCCATTGCGGGCACAGATACGCAGTATTTT. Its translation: CAIAGTDTQYF.

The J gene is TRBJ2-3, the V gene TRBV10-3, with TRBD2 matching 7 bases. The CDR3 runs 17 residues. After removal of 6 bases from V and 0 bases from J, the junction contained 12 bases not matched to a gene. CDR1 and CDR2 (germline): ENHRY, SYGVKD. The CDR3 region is CAIRGSLSGASTDTQYF. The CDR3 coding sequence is TGTGCCATCAGGGGTTCTCTAAGCGGGGCTAGCACAGATACGCAGTATTTT.

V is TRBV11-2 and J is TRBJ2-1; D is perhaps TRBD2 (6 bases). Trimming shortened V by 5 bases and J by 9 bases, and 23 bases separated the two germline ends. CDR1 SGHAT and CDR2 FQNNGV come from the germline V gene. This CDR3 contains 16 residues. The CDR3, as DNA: TGTGCCAGCAGCCCCCGGGGCGGGAATTCGTATAGTGAGCAGTTCTTC. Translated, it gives CASSPRGGNSYSEQFF.

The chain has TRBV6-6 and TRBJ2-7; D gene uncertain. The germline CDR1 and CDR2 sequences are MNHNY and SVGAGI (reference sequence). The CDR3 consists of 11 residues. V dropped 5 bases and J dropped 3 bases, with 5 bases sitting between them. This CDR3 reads CASSPSYEQYF. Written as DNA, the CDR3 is TGTGCCAGCAGTCCTAGCTACGAGCAGTACTTC.

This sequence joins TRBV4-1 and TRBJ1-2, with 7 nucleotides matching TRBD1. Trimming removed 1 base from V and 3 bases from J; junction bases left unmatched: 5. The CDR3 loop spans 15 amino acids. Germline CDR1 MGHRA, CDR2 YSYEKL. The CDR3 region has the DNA TGCGCCAGCAGCCAAGGGGACAGCCGATACTATGGCTACACCTTC. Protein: CASSQGDSRYYGYTF.

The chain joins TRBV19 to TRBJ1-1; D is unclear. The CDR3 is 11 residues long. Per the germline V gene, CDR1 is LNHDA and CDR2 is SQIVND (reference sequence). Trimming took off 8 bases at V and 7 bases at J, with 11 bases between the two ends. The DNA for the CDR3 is TGTGCCAGTCTAAGATTAAATGAAGCTTTCTTT. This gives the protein CASLRLNEAFF. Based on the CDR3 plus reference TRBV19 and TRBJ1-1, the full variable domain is DGGITQSPKYLFRKEGQNVTLSCEQNLNHDAMYWYRQDPGQGLRLIYYSQIVNDFQKGDIAEGYSVSREKKESFPLTVTSAQKNPTAFYLCASLRLNEAFFGQGTRLTVV.

As DNA, the CDR3 is TGTGCCAGCAGCATCCGGGACAGGGATTGGGGGTACGAGCAGTACTTC. Encoded protein: CASSIRDRDWGYEQYF. The chain employs TRBV7-6 and TRBJ2-7; 9 bases map to TRBD1. CDR1 is SGHVS and CDR2 is FNYEAQ in the germline V gene. With 5 bases clipped from V and 4 bases from J, the junction kept 12 bases outside the gene matches. There are 16 residues in the CDR3.

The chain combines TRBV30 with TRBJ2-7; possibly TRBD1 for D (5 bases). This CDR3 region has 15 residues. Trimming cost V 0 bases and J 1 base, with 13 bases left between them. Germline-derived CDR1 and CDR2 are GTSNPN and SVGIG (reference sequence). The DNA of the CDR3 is TGTGCCTGGAGTGTAAAAGGGGTTGGGTCCTACGAGCAGTACTTC. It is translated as CAWSVKGVGSYEQYF.

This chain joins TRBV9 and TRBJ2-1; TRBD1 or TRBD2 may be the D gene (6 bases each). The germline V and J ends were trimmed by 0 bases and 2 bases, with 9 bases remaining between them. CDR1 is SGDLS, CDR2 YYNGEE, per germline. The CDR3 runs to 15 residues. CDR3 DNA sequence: TGTGCCAGCAGCGTAGGTGGGGGGCCCTACAATGAGCAGTTCTTC. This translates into CASSVGGGPYNEQFF.

The CDR3 DNA sequence: TGCGCCAGCAGCTTTGGGATGGACAGTGACACCAAAAACATTCAGTACTTC. It is translated as CASSFGMDSDTKNIQYF. V is TRBV5-1 and J is TRBJ2-4; maybe TRBD1 (6 bases). Trimming cost V 2 bases and J 2 bases, with 17 bases left between them. The CDR3 loop spans 17 amino acids. Germline V gene lookup returns CDR1 SGHRS and CDR2 YFSETQ. The full variable domain, completed using reference TRBV5-1 and TRBJ2-4, is KAGVTQTPRYLIKTRGQQVTLSCSPISGHRSVSWYQQTPGQGLQFLFEYFSETQRNKGNFPGRFSGRQFSNSRSEMNVSTLELGDSALYLCASSFGMDSDTKNIQYFGAGTRLSVL.

CDR3 coding DNA: TGCGCCAGCAGTCTGGAGGCGTCAAACACTGAAGCTTTCTTT. Protein product: CASSLEASNTEAFF. The V and J genes are TRBV5-1 and TRBJ1-1; no firm D call. V was cut by 5 bases and J by 2 bases, with 13 bases left in between. Per germline, CDR1 SGHRS and CDR2 YFSETQ. The CDR3 is 14 residues long.

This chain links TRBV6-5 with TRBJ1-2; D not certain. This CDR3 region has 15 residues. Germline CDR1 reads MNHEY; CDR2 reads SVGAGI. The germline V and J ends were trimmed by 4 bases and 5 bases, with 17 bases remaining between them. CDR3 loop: CASSFTHRGLYGYTF. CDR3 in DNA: TGTGCCAGCAGTTTCACCCACCGTGGGTTATATGGCTACACCTTC.

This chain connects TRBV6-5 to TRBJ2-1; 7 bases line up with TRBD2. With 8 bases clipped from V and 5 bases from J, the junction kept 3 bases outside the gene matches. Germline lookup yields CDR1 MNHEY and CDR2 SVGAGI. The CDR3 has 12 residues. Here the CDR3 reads CASSAGDNEQFF. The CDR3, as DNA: TGTGCCAGCTCCGCGGGAGACAATGAGCAGTTCTTC.